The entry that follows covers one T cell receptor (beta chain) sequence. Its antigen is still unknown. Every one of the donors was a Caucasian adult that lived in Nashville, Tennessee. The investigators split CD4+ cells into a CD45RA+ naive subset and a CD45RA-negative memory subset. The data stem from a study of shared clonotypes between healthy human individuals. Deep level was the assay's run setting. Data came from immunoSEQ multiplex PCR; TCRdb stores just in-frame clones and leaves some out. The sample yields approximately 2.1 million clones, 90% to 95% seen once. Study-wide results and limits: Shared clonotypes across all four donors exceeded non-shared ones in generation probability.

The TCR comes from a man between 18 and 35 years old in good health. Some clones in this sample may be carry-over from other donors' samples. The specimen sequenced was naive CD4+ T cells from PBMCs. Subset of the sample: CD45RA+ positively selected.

Here the CDR3 DNA reads TGTGCCAGCAGCTCCCGGGACATTAGCTCCTACGAGCAGTACTTC. This gives the protein CASSSRDISSYEQYF. V is TRBV6-5 and J is TRBJ2-7; possible D gene TRBD1, 6 bases. Germline V lookup: CDR1 MNHEY, CDR2 SVGAGI. There are 15 residues in the CDR3. V shed 6 bases and J shed 0 bases, with 15 bases lying between them.